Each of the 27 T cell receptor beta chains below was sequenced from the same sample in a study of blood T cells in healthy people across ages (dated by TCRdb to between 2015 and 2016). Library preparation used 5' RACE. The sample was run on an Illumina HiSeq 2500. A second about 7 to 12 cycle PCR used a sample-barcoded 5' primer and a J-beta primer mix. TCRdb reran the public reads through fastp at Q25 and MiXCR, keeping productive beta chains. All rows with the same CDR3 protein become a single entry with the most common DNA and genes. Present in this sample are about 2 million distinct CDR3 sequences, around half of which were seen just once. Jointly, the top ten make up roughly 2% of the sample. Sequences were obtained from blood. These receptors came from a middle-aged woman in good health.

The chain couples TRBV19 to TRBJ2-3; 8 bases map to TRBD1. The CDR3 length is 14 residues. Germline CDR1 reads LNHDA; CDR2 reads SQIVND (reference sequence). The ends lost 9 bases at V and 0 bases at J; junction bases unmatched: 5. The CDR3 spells CASQGAVSTDTQYF. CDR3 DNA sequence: TGTGCCAGCCAGGGGGCGGTCAGCACAGATACGCAGTATTTT.

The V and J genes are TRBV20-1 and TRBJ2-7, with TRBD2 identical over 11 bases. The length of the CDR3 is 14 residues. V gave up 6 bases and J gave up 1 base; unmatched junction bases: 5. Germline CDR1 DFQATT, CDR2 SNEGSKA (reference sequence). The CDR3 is CSARTSGRSYEQYF. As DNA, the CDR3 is TGCAGTGCCAGGACTAGCGGGCGGTCCTACGAGCAGTACTTC.

As DNA, the CDR3 is TGCGCCAGCAGCCGCAGGGGGGTCTCCTATGGCTACACCTTC. Its translation is CASSRRGVSYGYTF. The chain combines TRBV4-3 with TRBJ1-2; 7 bases line up with TRBD1. The CDR3 contains 14 residues. Germline V gene sequence: CDR1 LGHNA, CDR2 YSLEER. J lost 4 bases, V lost 4 bases, and 6 bases had no gene match.

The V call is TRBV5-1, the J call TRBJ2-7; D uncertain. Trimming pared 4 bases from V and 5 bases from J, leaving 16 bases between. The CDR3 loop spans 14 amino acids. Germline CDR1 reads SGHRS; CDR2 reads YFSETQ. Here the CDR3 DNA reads TGCGCCAGCAGCCTCCGTCGGGCGCCTCACGAGCAGTACTTC. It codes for CASSLRRAPHEQYF.

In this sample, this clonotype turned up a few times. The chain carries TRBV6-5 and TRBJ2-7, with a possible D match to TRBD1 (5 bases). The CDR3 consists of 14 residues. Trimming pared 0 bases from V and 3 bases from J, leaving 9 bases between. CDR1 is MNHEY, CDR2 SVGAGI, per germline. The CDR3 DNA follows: TGTGCCAGCAGTTACTCTTCGACAGACTACGAGCAGTACTTC. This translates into CASSYSSTDYEQYF.

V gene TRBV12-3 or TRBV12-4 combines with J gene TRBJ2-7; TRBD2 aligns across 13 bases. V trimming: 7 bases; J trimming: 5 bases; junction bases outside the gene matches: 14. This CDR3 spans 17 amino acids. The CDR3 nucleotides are TGTGCCAGCATCCCACCCCCGGGACTAGCGGGGATTAACGAGCAGTACTTC. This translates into CASIPPPGLAGINEQYF.

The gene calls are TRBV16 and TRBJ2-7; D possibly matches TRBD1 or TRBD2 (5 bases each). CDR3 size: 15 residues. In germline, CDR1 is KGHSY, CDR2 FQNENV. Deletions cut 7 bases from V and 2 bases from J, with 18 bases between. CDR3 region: CASTLRRDGAYEQYF. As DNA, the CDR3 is TGTGCCAGCACCTTACGCCGGGACGGAGCCTACGAGCAGTACTTC.

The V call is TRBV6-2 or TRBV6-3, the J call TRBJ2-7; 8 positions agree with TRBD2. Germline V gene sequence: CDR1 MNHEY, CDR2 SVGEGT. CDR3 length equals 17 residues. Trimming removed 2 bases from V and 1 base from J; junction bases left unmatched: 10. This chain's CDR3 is CASSYPPGRGASYEQYF. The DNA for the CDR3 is TGTGCCAGCAGTTACCCCCCTGGGCGGGGGGCATCCTACGAGCAGTACTTC.

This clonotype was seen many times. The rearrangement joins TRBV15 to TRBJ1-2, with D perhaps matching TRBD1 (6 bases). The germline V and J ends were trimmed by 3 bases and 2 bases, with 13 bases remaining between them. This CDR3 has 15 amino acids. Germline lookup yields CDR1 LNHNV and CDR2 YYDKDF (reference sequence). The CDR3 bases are TGTGCCACCAGCAGTGCTGGGACACAGAACTATGGCTACACCTTC. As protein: CATSSAGTQNYGYTF.

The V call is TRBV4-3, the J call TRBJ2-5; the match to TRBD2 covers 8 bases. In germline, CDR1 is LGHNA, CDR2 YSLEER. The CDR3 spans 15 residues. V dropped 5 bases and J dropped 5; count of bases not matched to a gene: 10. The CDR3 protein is CASSYGRGLEETQYF. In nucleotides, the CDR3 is TGCGCCAGCAGCTACGGGAGGGGTTTGGAGGAGACCCAGTACTTC.

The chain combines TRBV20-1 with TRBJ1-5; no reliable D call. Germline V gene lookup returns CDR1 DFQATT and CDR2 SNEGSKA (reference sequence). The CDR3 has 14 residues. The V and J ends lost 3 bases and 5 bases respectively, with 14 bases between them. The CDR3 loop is CSARPQGGYQPQHF. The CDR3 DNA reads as TGCAGTGCTAGGCCCCAAGGCGGTTATCAGCCCCAGCATTTT.

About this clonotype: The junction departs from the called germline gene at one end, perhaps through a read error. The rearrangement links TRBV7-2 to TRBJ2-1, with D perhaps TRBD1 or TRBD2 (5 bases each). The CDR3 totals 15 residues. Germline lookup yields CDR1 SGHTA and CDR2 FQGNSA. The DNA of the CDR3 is TGTGCCAGCAGCTTACGACAGAGTATCTACAATGAGCGGTACTTC. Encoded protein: CASSLRQSIYNERYF.

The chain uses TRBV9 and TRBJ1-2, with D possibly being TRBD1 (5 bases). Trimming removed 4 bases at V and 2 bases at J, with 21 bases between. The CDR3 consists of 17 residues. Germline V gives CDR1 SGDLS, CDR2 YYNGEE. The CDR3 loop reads CASSLGESTRRNYGYTF. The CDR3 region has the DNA TGTGCCAGCAGCTTGGGGGAGAGCACGCGGCGGAACTATGGCTACACCTTC. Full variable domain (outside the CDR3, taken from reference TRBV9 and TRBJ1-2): DSGVTQTPKHLITATGQRVTLRCSPRSGDLSVYWYQQSLDQGLQFLIQYYNGEERAKGNILERFSAQQFPDLHSELNLSSLELGDSALYFCASSLGESTRRNYGYTFGSGTRLTVV.

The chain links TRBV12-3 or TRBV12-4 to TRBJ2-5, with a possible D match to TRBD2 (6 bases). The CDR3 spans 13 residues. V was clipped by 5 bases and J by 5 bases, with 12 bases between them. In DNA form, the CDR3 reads TGTGCCAGCAGTATACTAGCTAGGGAGACCCAGTACTTC. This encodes CASSILARETQYF.

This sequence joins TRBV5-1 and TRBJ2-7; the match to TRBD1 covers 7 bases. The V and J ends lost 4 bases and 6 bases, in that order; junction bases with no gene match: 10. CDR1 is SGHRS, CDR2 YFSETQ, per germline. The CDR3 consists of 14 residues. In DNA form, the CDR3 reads TGCGCCAGCAGCGCTCCGGACAGGCCCTTCGAGCAGTACTTC. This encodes CASSAPDRPFEQYF.

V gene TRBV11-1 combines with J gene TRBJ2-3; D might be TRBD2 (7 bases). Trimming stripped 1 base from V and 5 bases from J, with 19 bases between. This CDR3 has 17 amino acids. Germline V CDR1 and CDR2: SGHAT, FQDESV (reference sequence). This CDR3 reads CASSLVTGGPLRDTQYF. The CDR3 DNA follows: TGTGCCAGCAGCTTAGTGACGGGGGGCCCGTTGAGAGATACGCAGTATTTT.

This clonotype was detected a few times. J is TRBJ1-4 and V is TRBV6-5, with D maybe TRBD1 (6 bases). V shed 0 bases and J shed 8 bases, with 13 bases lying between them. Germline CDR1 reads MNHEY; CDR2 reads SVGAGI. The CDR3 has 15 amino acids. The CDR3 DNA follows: TGTGCCAGCAGTTACTCGGGGGCAGGGCACGAAAAACTGTTTTTT. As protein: CASSYSGAGHEKLFF.

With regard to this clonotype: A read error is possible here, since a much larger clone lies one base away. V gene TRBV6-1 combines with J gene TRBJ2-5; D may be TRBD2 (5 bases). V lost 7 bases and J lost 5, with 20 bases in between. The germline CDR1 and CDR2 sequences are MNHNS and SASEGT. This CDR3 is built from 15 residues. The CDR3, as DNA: TGTGCCAGCAACATCATGGTTTTAACGGGGGAGACCCAGTACTTC. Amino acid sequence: CASNIMVLTGETQYF.

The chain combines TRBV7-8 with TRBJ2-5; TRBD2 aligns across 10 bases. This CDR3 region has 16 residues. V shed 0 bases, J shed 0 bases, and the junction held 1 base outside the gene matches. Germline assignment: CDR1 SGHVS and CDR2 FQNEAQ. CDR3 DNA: TGTGCCAGCAGCTTAGCAGCGGGGGGGTACCAAGAGACCCAGTACTTC. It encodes CASSLAAGGYQETQYF.

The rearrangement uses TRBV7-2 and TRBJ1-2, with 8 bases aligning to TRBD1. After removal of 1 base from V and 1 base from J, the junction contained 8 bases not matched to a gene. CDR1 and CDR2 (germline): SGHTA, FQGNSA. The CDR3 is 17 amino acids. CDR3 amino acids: CTSSLVAGGGNNYGYTF. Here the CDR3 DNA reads TGTACCAGCAGCTTAGTTGCAGGGGGCGGAAATAACTATGGCTACACCTTC.

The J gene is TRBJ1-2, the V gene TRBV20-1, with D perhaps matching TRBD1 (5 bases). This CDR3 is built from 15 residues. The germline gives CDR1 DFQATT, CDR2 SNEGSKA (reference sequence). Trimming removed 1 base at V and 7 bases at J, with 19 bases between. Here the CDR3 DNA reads TGCAGTGCTAGAGGGAGGGGCACCCTCAGTAGTGGCTACACCTTC. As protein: CSARGRGTLSSGYTF.

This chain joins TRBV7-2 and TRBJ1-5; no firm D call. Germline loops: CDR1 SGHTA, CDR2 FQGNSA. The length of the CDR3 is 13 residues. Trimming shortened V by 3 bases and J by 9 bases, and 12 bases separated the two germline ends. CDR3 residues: CASSFGLVGPQHF. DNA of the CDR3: TGTGCCAGCAGCTTCGGGCTAGTAGGGCCCCAGCATTTT. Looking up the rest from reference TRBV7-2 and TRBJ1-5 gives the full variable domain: GAGVSQSPSNKVTEKGKDVELRCDPISGHTALYWYRQSLGQGLEFLIYFQGNSAPDKSGLPSDRFSAERTGGSVSTLTIQRTQQEDSAVYLCASSFGLVGPQHFGDGTRLSIL.

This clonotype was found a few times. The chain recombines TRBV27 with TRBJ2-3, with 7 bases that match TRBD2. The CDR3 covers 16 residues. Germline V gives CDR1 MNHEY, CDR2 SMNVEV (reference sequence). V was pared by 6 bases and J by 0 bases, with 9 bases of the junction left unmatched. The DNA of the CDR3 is TGTGCCAGCAGGGACCTAGCGGTGACTAGCACAGATACGCAGTATTTT. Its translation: CASRDLAVTSTDTQYF.

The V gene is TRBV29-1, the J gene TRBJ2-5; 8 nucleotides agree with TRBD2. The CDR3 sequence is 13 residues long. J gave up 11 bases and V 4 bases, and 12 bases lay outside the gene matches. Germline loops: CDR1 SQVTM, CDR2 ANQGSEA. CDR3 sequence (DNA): TGCAGCGTTGGTGGCGGGGGGTCGAATGAGCAGTACTTC. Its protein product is CSVGGGGSNEQYF. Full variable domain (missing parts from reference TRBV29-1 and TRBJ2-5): SAVISQKPSRDICQRGTSLTIQCQVDSQVTMMFWYRQQPGQSLTLIATANQGSEATYESGFVIDKFPISRPNLTFSTLTVSNMSPEDSSIYLCSVGGGGSNEQYFGPGTRLLVL.

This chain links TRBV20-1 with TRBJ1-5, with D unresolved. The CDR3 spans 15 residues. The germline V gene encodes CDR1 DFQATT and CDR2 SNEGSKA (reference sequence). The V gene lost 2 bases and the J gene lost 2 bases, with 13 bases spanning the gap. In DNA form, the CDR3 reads TGCAGTGCTAGATTTAGGGTGTCAGGCAATCAGCCCCAGCATTTT. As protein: CSARFRVSGNQPQHF.

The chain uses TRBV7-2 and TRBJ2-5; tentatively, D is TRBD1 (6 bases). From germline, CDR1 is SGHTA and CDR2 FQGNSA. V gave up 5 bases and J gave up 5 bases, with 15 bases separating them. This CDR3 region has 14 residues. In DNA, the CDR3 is TGTGCCAGCAGCCCCTGGCGCAGGGGTGAGACCCAGTACTTC. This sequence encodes CASSPWRRGETQYF.

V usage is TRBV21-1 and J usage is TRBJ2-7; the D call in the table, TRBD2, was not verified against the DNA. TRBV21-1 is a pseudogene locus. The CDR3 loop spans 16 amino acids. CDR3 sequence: CASRQLGLPDGYEQYF. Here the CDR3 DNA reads TGTGCCAGCAGACAGCTGGGACTTCCCGATGGCTACGAGCAGTACTTC.